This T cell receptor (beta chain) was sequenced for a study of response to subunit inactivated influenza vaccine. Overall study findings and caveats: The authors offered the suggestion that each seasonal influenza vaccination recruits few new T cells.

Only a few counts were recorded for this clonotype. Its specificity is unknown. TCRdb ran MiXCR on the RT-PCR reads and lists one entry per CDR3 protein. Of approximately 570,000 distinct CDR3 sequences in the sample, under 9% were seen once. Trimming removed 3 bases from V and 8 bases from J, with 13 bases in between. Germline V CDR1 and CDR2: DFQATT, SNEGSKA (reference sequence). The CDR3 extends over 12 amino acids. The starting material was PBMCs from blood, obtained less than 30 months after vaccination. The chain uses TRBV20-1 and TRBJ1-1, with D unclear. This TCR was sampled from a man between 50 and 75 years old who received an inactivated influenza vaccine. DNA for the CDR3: TGCAGTGCTAGTATTCAACCCCACGAAGCTTTCTTT. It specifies CSASIQPHEAFF.